The TCR beta chain under discussion was sequenced for a study of blood T cell repertoires in COVID-19 (dated by TCRdb to the early 2020s). About the investigation overall: Samples from collaborators originated in the United States, Italy and Spain and spanned both the acute and convalescent phases of COVID-19. The prospective study material was composed of cDNA or gDNA derived from T cells, B-cell-depleted T cells, or PBMCs. Deeply sampled blood TCRbeta repertoires from subjects exposed to, actively infected with, or recovered from COVID-19 were included in the dataset. The repertoires were released in a freely available public database intended as a resource for research on the immune response to SARS-CoV-2. Samples were obtained from the ongoing ImmuneRACE study (first 160 participants) and from over 1,000 subjects provided by 6 global collaborators. Sample metadata almost always included a de-identified subject ID, COVID-19 status, age in years and sex. Where HLA class I and class II types were available, the types were taken from metadata supplied by the sample provider, not from assay-based typing.

Points on this clone: Its antigen specificity is not known. The record has no base qualities; no much larger clone is one base away.

Findings and caveats that apply to the study as a whole: The amount of clinical and demographic metadata varied by source and participant and was provided uncurated.

Including the terminal cysteine and phenylalanine, the CDR3 comprises 17 residues. The entry retains the CDR3 DNA only, 51 bases that are in frame from base 1. A distance of 13 bases separates the germline ends of V and J, which lose 1 base and 0 bases respectively. Based on the germline V gene (reference sequence), the CDR1 and CDR2 sequences are LNHDA and SQIVND. The collaborating institutions used their own protocols to collect whole blood in K2EDTA tubes. For TCRbeta analysis, collaborators shipped samples as frozen whole blood, isolated PBMCs, or DNA extracted from either of those sample types. TCRbeta CDR3 regions were amplified from genomic DNA using the immunoSEQ Assay, a bias-controlled multiplex PCR. On the authors' methods: Nucleated cell counts per sample were estimated from amplification of reference gene primers within the assay. Sequence reads were collapsed and filtered to measure the absolute abundance of every unique TCRbeta CDR3 rearrangement. For each sample, productive Simpson clonality was calculated as the square root of Simpson's diversity index across productive rearrangements. The table comes from immuneACCESS by way of TCRdb, which keeps in-frame sequences with V and J called. Part of the clones is missing from these tables; in studies checked, under half for an unresolved V gene and the rest for unknown reasons. The V and J calls and the clone size are those of that table, but D and trimming were determined from the DNA. Here the sample has approximately 330,000 clones; roughly 88% occur a single time. The biggest ten clones account for 3% to 4% of the sample.

The sequenced sample was peripheral blood. The chain employs TRBV19 and TRBJ1-5; confidence is insufficient to name the D gene. The TCR originated in a woman in her forties or fifties with active or convalescent COVID-19. This receptor has the CDR3 CASSIVGGSDSNQPQHF. The nucleotide sequence is TGTGCCAGTAGTATAGTCGGAGGCAGTGATAGCAATCAGCCCCAGCATTTT.